The clone carrying this T cell receptor beta chain was found once. Data came from immunoSEQ multiplex PCR; TCRdb stores just in-frame clones and leaves some out. The sample lists under 200,000 clones, about three quarters occurring once. The record originates from a study of blood T cell repertoires in COVID-19. The wider study: The analysed material was cDNA or gDNA that came from T cells, B-cell-depleted T cells, or PBMCs.

This CDR3 region has 15 residues. Germline V gene data show CDR1 as LGHNA and CDR2 as YSLEER. V dropped 1 base and J dropped 0 bases, with 9 bases sitting between them. Sequencing used peripheral blood. The chain carries TRBV4-3 and TRBJ2-5; D might be TRBD1 (5 bases). This TCR was sampled from a man in his 60s with acute or convalescent COVID-19. DNA for the CDR3: TGCGCCAGCAGCCAAGGAGCAGGGTACCAAGAGACCCAGTACTTC. This codes for CASSQGAGYQETQYF.